What follows are 20 T cell receptor beta chains derived from one specimen sequenced in a study of control samples from healthy donors and cancer patients. Libraries were prepared by immunoSEQ multiplex PCR; TCRdb keeps only in-frame clonotypes and omits some of them. In the table there are tens of thousands of clones, about 89% of which are singletons. Sample: PBMCs. The receptors stem from a woman between 45 and 60 years old with colorectal cancer.

The V and J genes are TRBV3-1 (or the pseudogene TRBV3-2) and TRBJ2-5; D unresolved. The CDR3 contains 14 residues. In germline, CDR1 is LGHDT, CDR2 YNNKEL (reference sequence). V shed 2 bases and J shed 2 bases, with 9 bases lying between them. The CDR3 coding sequence is TGTGCCAGCAGCCAAAGGAGTCTACAAGAGACCCAGTACTTC. Translation: CASSQRSLQETQYF.

The chain recombines TRBV4-1 with TRBJ2-1, with 9 bases lining up with TRBD1. The V gene end was trimmed by 4 bases and the J gene end by 0 bases; junction bases not matched to a gene: 4. Germline V gives CDR1 MGHRA, CDR2 YSYEKL. This CDR3 is built from 16 residues. The CDR3 DNA reads TGCGCCAGCAGCCGGCAGACAGGGGGCTCCTACAATGAGCAGTTCTTC. Its translation is CASSRQTGGSYNEQFF.

There are a few counts of this clone. The junction departs from germline at one end; a sequencing error may be responsible. The rearrangement uses TRBV5-4 and TRBJ1-5; possible D gene TRBD1, 6 bases. This CDR3 has 18 residues. Germline loops: CDR1 SGHNT, CDR2 YYREEE (reference sequence). CDR3 protein: CASSFDPIGGQASTLRYF. In DNA, the CDR3 is TGTGCCAGCAGCTTTGATCCCATTGGGGGACAAGCTTCTACCCTCAGGTATTTT.

This clone occurred once. J is TRBJ1-2 and V is TRBV19; the D gene is possibly TRBD1 (5 bases). V lost 6 bases to trimming and J lost 4 bases, with 9 bases between them. Germline loops: CDR1 LNHDA, CDR2 SQIVND (reference sequence). The CDR3 spans 12 residues. The CDR3 DNA sequence: TGTGCCAGTAGGCGACAGTCCTATGGCTACACCTTC. Translating gives CASRRQSYGYTF.

V is TRBV10-1 and J is TRBJ1-1; D gene ambiguous. Per germline, CDR1 WNHNN and CDR2 SYGVQD (reference sequence). V dropped 7 bases and J dropped 2 bases, with 14 bases sitting between them. CDR3 length: 14 amino acids. CDR3 sequence: CASTKDGINTEAFF. CDR3 bases: TGCGCCAGCACCAAGGACGGAATCAACACTGAAGCTTTCTTT.

CDR3: CASRLSGGADTQYF. The DNA of the CDR3 is TGTGCCAGCAGGTTGAGCGGGGGGGCGGATACGCAGTATTTT. The rearrangement links TRBV2 to TRBJ2-3; 10 positions match TRBD2. This CDR3 has 14 amino acids. The V gene's germline CDR1 is SNHLY and CDR2 FYNNEI. J gave up 6 bases and V 6 bases, and 6 bases lay outside the gene matches.

The J gene is TRBJ1-2, the V gene TRBV7-9; TRBD1 aligns across 9 bases. CDR3 length: 13 residues. Germline assignment: CDR1 SEHNR and CDR2 FQNEAQ (reference sequence). Losses at the gene ends were 4 bases for V and 7 bases for J; bases not matched to a gene: 4. CDR3: CASSSWTGAGYTF. In nucleotides, the CDR3 is TGTGCCAGCAGCTCCTGGACAGGGGCTGGCTACACCTTC.

The chain couples TRBV4-1 to TRBJ2-5; 9 positions agree with TRBD1. V shed 1 base, J shed 3 bases, and the junction held 3 bases outside the gene matches. The germline V gene encodes CDR1 MGHRA and CDR2 YSYEKL. The CDR3 consists of 15 residues. The CDR3 sequence: CASSQVGTGKETQYF. CDR3 DNA sequence: TGCGCCAGCAGCCAAGTAGGGACAGGGAAAGAGACCCAGTACTTC.

The chain is built from TRBV11-3 and TRBJ2-7, with D possibly matching TRBD2 (5 bases). CDR1 and CDR2 (germline): SGHNT, YENEEA. V was shortened by 7 bases and J by 4 bases, with 14 bases between the two germline ends. This CDR3 comprises 13 residues. In nucleotides, the CDR3 is TGTGCCAGCATCCAAACGCGGGTTTACGAGCAGTACGTC. This sequence encodes CASIQTRVYEQYV.

This clone was detected once. The V gene is TRBV6-1, the J gene TRBJ1-1, with a possible D match to TRBD1 (5 bases). CDR3 length: 14 residues. Trimming took 2 bases from V and 5 from J, leaving 12 bases between them. Germline CDR1 and CDR2: MNHNS and SASEGT. CDR3 residues: CASSEFGGGTEAFF. The DNA of the CDR3 is TGTGCCAGCAGTGAATTTGGGGGGGGGACTGAAGCTTTCTTT.

On this clone itself: The same CDR3 can be traced to other DNA sequences in this sample. V gene TRBV27 combines with J gene TRBJ1-5; D uncertain. This CDR3 has 13 amino acids. V lost 1 base, J lost 7 bases, and 8 bases lay in between. Germline loops: CDR1 MNHEY, CDR2 SMNVEV (reference sequence). This CDR3 reads CASSLLGPQPQHF. As DNA, the CDR3 is TGTGCCAGCAGTTTATTAGGCCCCCAGCCCCAGCATTTT.

This clone was detected a few times. The CDR3 nucleotides are TGCAGTGCTAGTCTGACGCGGACAGGGAGAAATCAGCCCCAGCATTTT. Translation: CSASLTRTGRNQPQHF. The chain has TRBV20-1 and TRBJ1-5; TRBD1 matches 8 bases. In germline, CDR1 is DFQATT, CDR2 SNEGSKA (reference sequence). This CDR3 is built from 16 residues. The V and J ends lost 3 bases and 4 bases, in that order; junction bases with no gene match: 11.

This clone has a handful of counts. The gene calls are TRBV6-5 and TRBJ1-1; D uncertain. Germline loops: CDR1 MNHEY, CDR2 SVGAGI. The CDR3 totals 13 residues. Trimming pared 6 bases from V and 6 bases from J, leaving 14 bases between. The CDR3 DNA sequence: TGTGCCAGCAGACCCAGTCCAGGCGCTGAAGCTTTCTTT. This sequence encodes CASRPSPGAEAFF.

Only one count was recorded for this clone. The chain carries TRBV7-2 and TRBJ2-3; TRBD2 matches at 14 bases. This CDR3 spans 16 amino acids. The V gene end was trimmed by 4 bases and the J gene end by 1 base; junction bases not matched to a gene: 1. Germline lookup yields CDR1 SGHTA and CDR2 FQGNSA. The CDR3 coding sequence is TGTGCCAGCAGCTCGGGACTAGCGGGGGGCACAGATACGCAGTATTTT. It codes for CASSSGLAGGTDTQYF.

The CDR3 region is CASKGPWSTEAFF. DNA of the CDR3: TGTGCCAGCAAGGGCCCTTGGTCCACTGAAGCTTTCTTT. This sequence joins TRBV2 and TRBJ1-1, with no clear D. The ends were cut back, 7 bases at V and 4 bases at J, with 13 bases in the middle. The CDR3 totals 13 residues. In germline, CDR1 is SNHLY, CDR2 FYNNEI.

The chain has TRBV6-2 or TRBV6-3 and TRBJ2-3; 8 bases align to TRBD2. Germline loops: CDR1 MNHEY, CDR2 SVGEGT. The CDR3 length is 15 residues. With 4 bases clipped from V and 5 bases from J, the junction kept 8 bases outside the gene matches. CDR3 DNA: TGTGCCAGCAGTTCCGGGGGGGCCCCGATAGATACGCAGTATTTT. This sequence encodes CASSSGGAPIDTQYF.

V is TRBV6-5 and J is TRBJ1-6; the D gene is possibly TRBD1 (5 bases). Trimming pared 6 bases from V and 7 bases from J, leaving 16 bases between. CDR1 and CDR2 (germline): MNHEY, SVGAGI. The CDR3 runs to 15 residues. The CDR3 DNA reads as TGTGCCAGCAGCCCCATAGGGAGGGGAAATTCACCCCTCCACTTT. As protein: CASSPIGRGNSPLHF.

This chain links TRBV21-1 with TRBJ1-5; the D call of TRBD1 is as the table states it, not checked on the DNA. TRBV21-1 is tagged as a pseudogene. This CDR3 comprises 15 residues. CDR3 sequence (DNA): TGTGCCATGAAAATAACAGGGGCCTCCGGTCAGCCCCAGCATTTT. Encoded protein: CAMKITGASGQPQHF.

This chain uses TRBV7-3 with TRBJ2-2; D not certain. CDR3 length: 13 amino acids. Germline CDR1 and CDR2: SGHTA and FQGTGA. V lost 5 bases and J 4 bases, leaving 8 bases between the germline ends. The CDR3 coding sequence is TGTGCCAGCAGCCTGGACCGCACCGGGGAGCTGTTTTTT. This encodes CASSLDRTGELFF.

The chain employs TRBV20-1 and TRBJ1-2, with D hard to call. From germline, CDR1 is DFQATT and CDR2 SNEGSKA (reference sequence). V lost 6 bases and J lost 5, with 4 bases in between. The CDR3 totals 9 residues. The CDR3 reads CSAGYGYTF. The CDR3 DNA reads TGCAGTGCCGGTTATGGCTACACCTTC.